Each of the 30 T cell receptor beta chains below was sequenced from the same sample in a study of CD8 T cells in ankylosing spondylitis. Study-level results: Blood from ankylosing spondylitis patients appeared to carry a characteristic eight-variant TCR beta motif.

TCRdb re-analysed the 5' RACE reads in MiXCR, keeping a single row per CDR3 protein. In the table there are 200,000 to 250,000 distinct CDR3 sequences, 15% to 20% of which are singletons. No antigen has been assigned to these receptors. The sample was blood, either unsorted or a sorted T cell fraction (not recorded which). The receptors derive from a male donor with ankylosing spondylitis.

This clonotype turned up a few times. This chain uses TRBV27 with TRBJ1-5; TRBD1 agrees at 9 bases. V trimming: 4 bases; J trimming: 8 bases; junction bases outside the gene matches: 12. CDR1 and CDR2 (germline): MNHEY, SMNVEV (reference sequence). The CDR3 consists of 16 residues. In DNA form, the CDR3 reads TGTGCCAGCAGTTCAACCGGGACAGGGTTTGTTGAGCCCCAGCATTTT. Protein product: CASSSTGTGFVEPQHF.

Comment on this clonotype: A read error may produce the germline difference seen at one junction end. The rearrangement links TRBV25-1 to TRBJ2-7; TRBD2 is a possible D gene (5 bases). In germline, CDR1 is MGHDK, CDR2 SYGVNS. The CDR3 is 12 residues long. DNA of the CDR3: TGTGCCAGCAGCACCCCGATGGGTGGACTCCAATTC. Amino acids: CASSTPMGGLQF.

The chain is built from TRBV10-3 and TRBJ2-7; D not resolved. Germline CDR1 is ENHRY and CDR2 is SYGVKD. Trimming took off 0 bases at V and 3 bases at J, with 6 bases between the two ends. The CDR3 is made up of 13 amino acids. CDR3 loop: CAISESAVYEQYF. CDR3 sequence (DNA): TGTGCCATCAGTGAGTCGGCCGTCTACGAGCAGTACTTC.

This clonotype appeared many times. The chain couples TRBV7-6 to TRBJ2-1, with D perhaps TRBD1 or TRBD2 (5 bases each). V was cut by 5 bases and J by 0 bases, with 14 bases left in between. Germline values: CDR1 SGHVS, CDR2 FNYEAQ. The CDR3 loop spans 16 amino acids. The CDR3 is CASSPLTGPSYNEQFF. The CDR3 coding sequence is TGTGCCAGCAGCCCCCTTACGGGACCCTCCTACAATGAGCAGTTCTTC.

The chain joins TRBV30 to TRBJ2-2; D remains ambiguous. This CDR3 spans 13 amino acids. Germline V gene data show CDR1 as GTSNPN and CDR2 as SVGIG (reference sequence). Trimming cost V 7 bases and J 1 base, with 10 bases left between them. As DNA, the CDR3 is TGTGCCTCGGGTCGAAGGAACACCGGGGAGCTGTTTTTT. Its translation is CASGRRNTGELFF. The full variable domain, in which reference TRBV30 and TRBJ2-2 provide the parts outside the CDR3, is SQTIHQWPATLVQPVGSPLSLECTVEGTSNPNLYWYRQAAGRGLQLLFYSVGIGQISSEVPQNLSASRPQDRQFILSSKKLLLSDSGFYLCASGRRNTGELFFGEGSRLTVL.

This clonotype was seen many times. This sequence joins TRBV5-1 and TRBJ2-1; 8 bases fit TRBD2. J gave up 7 bases and V 2 bases, and 5 bases lay outside the gene matches. This CDR3 is 14 amino acids long. Per germline, CDR1 SGHRS and CDR2 YFSETQ. The CDR3 DNA follows: TGCGCCAGCAGCTTCCGCGGGGGGAATAATGAGCAGTTCTTC. Protein: CASSFRGGNNEQFF.

This clonotype was observed at least ten times. As DNA, the CDR3 is TGTGCCAGTGGACTAGCGGGGGATTATGAGCAGTTCTTC. It specifies CASGLAGDYEQFF. V is TRBV12-3 or TRBV12-4 and J is TRBJ2-1, with 13 bases fitting TRBD2. Trimming cost V 9 bases and J 8 bases; bases outside gene matches: 4. CDR3 length: 13 residues.

This chain uses TRBV7-3 with TRBJ2-1; TRBD1 is a possible D gene (6 bases). V was pared by 4 bases and J by 4 bases, with 14 bases between. Germline V lookup: CDR1 SGHTA, CDR2 FQGTGA. The CDR3 consists of 15 residues. The CDR3 region is CASSSPTGGYNEQFF. The CDR3 nucleotides read TGTGCCAGCAGCTCCCCGACAGGAGGTTACAATGAGCAGTTCTTC.

The chain uses TRBV29-1 and TRBJ2-3; 9 bases fit TRBD2. CDR3 length equals 13 residues. Germline V gene sequence: CDR1 SQVTM, CDR2 ANQGSEA. V lost 7 bases, J lost 5 bases, and 7 bases stayed unmatched. CDR3: CSAEGLAEDTQYF. CDR3 in DNA: TGCAGCGCCGAGGGACTAGCAGAAGATACGCAGTATTTT.

This clonotype was counted only a few times. The rearrangement joins TRBV20-1 to TRBJ1-1; D uncertain. The CDR3 is 15 amino acids. The germline V gene has CDR1 DFQATT and CDR2 SNEGSKA (reference sequence). The germline V and J ends were trimmed by 0 bases and 3 bases, with 14 bases remaining between them. This CDR3 reads CSARDPVAGDTEAFF. The CDR3 coding sequence is TGCAGTGCTAGAGATCCGGTAGCGGGAGACACTGAAGCTTTCTTT.

This clonotype was counted only a few times. This sequence joins TRBV6-5 and TRBJ2-1; TRBD2 matches 8 bases. The J segment lost 5 bases and the V segment lost 2 bases, leaving 8 bases of the junction unmatched. Germline assignment: CDR1 MNHEY and CDR2 SVGAGI. This CDR3 region has 16 residues. The CDR3 spells CASSYGGAGVHNEQFF. The CDR3 DNA reads TGTGCCAGCAGTTACGGGGGAGCGGGAGTTCACAATGAGCAGTTCTTC.

This clonotype showed up just a few times. V usage is TRBV4-1 and J usage is TRBJ1-5; no clear D. The CDR3 length is 17 residues. Germline CDR1 MGHRA, CDR2 YSYEKL. V dropped 1 base and J dropped 0 bases, with 13 bases sitting between them. In nucleotides, the CDR3 is TGCGCCAGCAGCCAAGGGGCCCCGGAAAATAGCAATCAGCCCCAGCATTTT. It translates to CASSQGAPENSNQPQHF.

The chain links TRBV12-3 or TRBV12-4 to TRBJ1-2, with 11 positions matching TRBD1. V gave up 5 bases and J gave up 6 bases; unmatched junction bases: 5. The CDR3 runs 14 residues. The CDR3 here is CASSIGQGADGYTF. In nucleotides, the CDR3 is TGTGCCAGCAGTATCGGACAGGGGGCTGATGGCTACACCTTC.

This clonotype was detected a few times. The J gene is TRBJ1-2, the V gene TRBV5-6, with D hard to call. This CDR3 contains 15 residues. CDR1 is SGHDT and CDR2 is YYEEEE in the germline V gene. Trimming left V 4 bases short and J 2 bases short, with 15 bases between. CDR3 loop: CASSLPPGTNYGYTF. CDR3 DNA sequence: TGTGCCAGCAGCCTACCGCCGGGAACCAACTATGGCTACACCTTC.

The rearrangement joins TRBV28 to TRBJ1-2, with TRBD1 matching 9 bases. Trimming removed 3 bases from V and 2 bases from J; junction bases left unmatched: 4. This CDR3 has 15 residues. Germline V gives CDR1 MDHEN, CDR2 SYDVKM. The CDR3 bases are TGTGCCAGCAGTTTCCCCGGGACAGGGAACTATGGCTACACCTTC. Its translation is CASSFPGTGNYGYTF.

This sequence joins TRBV30 and TRBJ2-7; D gene unclear. Germline lookup yields CDR1 GTSNPN and CDR2 SVGIG (reference sequence). The CDR3 has 12 residues. Trimming took 0 bases from V and 4 from J, leaving 7 bases between them. The CDR3 spells CAWSVQSYEQYF. DNA for the CDR3: TGTGCCTGGAGTGTACAGAGTTACGAGCAGTACTTC.

This clonotype has more than one count but fewer than ten. J is TRBJ2-7 and V is TRBV4-1; D might be TRBD1 (5 bases). The CDR3 runs to 15 residues. Trimming shortened V by 1 base and J by 0 bases, and 10 bases separated the two germline ends. Per germline, CDR1 MGHRA and CDR2 YSYEKL. In nucleotides, the CDR3 is TGCGCCAGCAGCCAAGGGACACAGAGCTCCTACGAGCAGTACTTC. Amino acids: CASSQGTQSSYEQYF.

V usage is TRBV11-1 and J usage is TRBJ2-5, with D possibly TRBD1 on 6 matching bases. CDR1 SGHAT and CDR2 FQDESV come from the germline V gene (reference sequence). V shed 3 bases and J shed 2 bases, with 22 bases lying between them. The CDR3 consists of 18 residues. The CDR3 nucleotides are TGTGCCAGCAGCTTTCTCCTGCAGGGGCCCTTTATTCAAGAGACCCAGTACTTC. Its protein is CASSFLLQGPFIQETQYF.

This clonotype showed up just a few times. The rearrangement links TRBV20-1 to TRBJ1-2; the match to TRBD1 covers 9 bases. The CDR3 is 13 amino acids. Germline V gene sequence: CDR1 DFQATT, CDR2 SNEGSKA (reference sequence). V lost 3 bases and J lost 6; bases outside the gene matches: 5. The CDR3 spells CSASEDRGDGYTF. CDR3 DNA: TGCAGTGCTAGCGAAGACAGGGGGGATGGCTACACCTTC.

This clonotype was observed a few times. The chain couples TRBV11-2 to TRBJ2-5; D may be TRBD2 (6 bases). CDR3 length: 15 amino acids. V lost 1 base, J lost 5 bases, and 14 bases lay in between. Germline CDR1 SGHAT, CDR2 FQNNGV. The chain's CDR3 is CASSLASSDQETQYF. CDR3 bases: TGTGCCAGCAGCTTAGCGTCTAGCGATCAGGAGACCCAGTACTTC.

This clonotype was found a few times. This rearrangement joins TRBV5-1 to TRBJ2-7, with 7 bases fitting TRBD1. J was trimmed by 7 bases and V by 4 bases; bases with no gene match: 5. The germline CDR1 and CDR2 sequences are SGHRS and YFSETQ. The CDR3 is made up of 12 amino acids. The CDR3, as DNA: TGCGCCAGCAGCCGGGACAGCTTGGAGCAGTACTTC. Translation: CASSRDSLEQYF.

The chain links TRBV7-8 to TRBJ2-1; D is unclear. Germline V gene sequence: CDR1 SGHVS, CDR2 FQNEAQ. The CDR3 runs 16 residues. The ends were cut back, 5 bases at V and 8 bases at J, with 22 bases in the middle. The CDR3 DNA is TGTGCCAGCAGCCCCGAGGTTGGGTCCCTTTTGGATGAGCAGTTCTTC. Its protein product is CASSPEVGSLLDEQFF.

V and J are TRBV3-1 and TRBJ2-1; D might be TRBD2 (6 bases). Germline CDR1 is LGHDT and CDR2 is YNNKEL (reference sequence). With 4 bases removed from V and 12 bases from J, the gap between germline ends came to 22 bases. CDR3 length equals 15 residues. For the CDR3, the DNA is TGTGCCAGCAGCCCTCCCGAGGACTACATTCTCGTGCAGTTCTTC. Its protein product is CASSPPEDYILVQFF.

The chain uses TRBV6-1 and TRBJ1-1, with D hard to call. CDR1 is MNHNS, CDR2 SASEGT, per germline. The V gene lost 1 base and the J gene lost 7 bases, with 4 bases spanning the gap. The CDR3 extends over 11 amino acids. CDR3 region: CASSEGLEAFF. CDR3 DNA: TGTGCCAGCAGTGAAGGTCTTGAAGCTTTCTTT.

This clonotype has just a few counts. This rearrangement joins TRBV4-1 to TRBJ1-1; the match to TRBD1 covers 7 bases. This CDR3 comprises 16 residues. Trimming cost V 0 bases and J 1 base; bases outside gene matches: 5. CDR1 is MGHRA, CDR2 YSYEKL, per germline. The CDR3 is CASSQDRQGGNTEAFF. DNA for the CDR3: TGCGCCAGCAGCCAAGATCGACAGGGCGGGAACACTGAAGCTTTCTTT.

Comments on this clonotype: Here the CDR3 omits its conserved ending phenylalanine or tryptophan, so a read error is the likely source. The chain recombines TRBV10-3 with TRBJ1-1; D not resolved. Trimming shortened V by 3 bases and J by 0 bases, and 8 bases separated the two germline ends. CDR3 length: 14 amino acids. Germline CDR1 reads ENHRY; CDR2 reads SYGVKD. CDR3 residues: CAISDGRMNTEAFY. For the CDR3, the DNA is TGTGCCATCAGTGATGGTCGGATGAACACTGAAGCTTTCTAT.

This clonotype was seen only a few times. V and J are TRBV4-1 and TRBJ1-1; no clear D gene. The CDR3 covers 14 residues. Germline values: CDR1 MGHRA, CDR2 YSYEKL. Trimming removed 2 bases at V and 0 bases at J, with 7 bases between. The CDR3 protein is CASSQPRVNTEAFF. CDR3 DNA sequence: TGCGCCAGCAGCCAACCAAGGGTGAACACTGAAGCTTTCTTT.

The rearrangement links TRBV28 to TRBJ1-6, with D uncertain. This CDR3 spans 14 amino acids. From germline, CDR1 is MDHEN and CDR2 SYDVKM. Trimming pared 1 base from V and 8 bases from J, leaving 9 bases between. CDR3 loop: CASSLYSPDSPLHF. CDR3 nucleotide sequence: TGTGCCAGCAGTTTATATTCCCCGGATTCACCCCTCCACTTT.

This clonotype was found a few times. This chain connects TRBV5-1 to TRBJ2-3, with TRBD2 matching over 8 bases. Germline trimming cut 2 bases from V and 0 bases from J; bases unmatched to any gene: 14. Germline CDR1 and CDR2: SGHRS and YFSETQ. The CDR3 totals 19 residues. The CDR3 region has the DNA TGCGCCAGCAGCTTTCCGCGGGAGGCCGCTTCAATTAGCACAGATACGCAGTATTTT. Translating it yields CASSFPREAASISTDTQYF.

This clonotype was observed a few times. The genes are TRBV27 and TRBJ2-7; TRBD2 aligns across 13 bases. V was pared by 3 bases and J by 0 bases, with 11 bases of the junction left unmatched. Looked up from germline, CDR1 is MNHEY and CDR2 is SMNVEV (reference sequence). The CDR3 consists of 19 residues. CDR3 sequence (DNA): TGTGCCAGCAGTTTTCCCGACAAGGGACTAGCGGGGAGCTCCTACGAGCAGTACTTC. Amino acids: CASSFPDKGLAGSSYEQYF.